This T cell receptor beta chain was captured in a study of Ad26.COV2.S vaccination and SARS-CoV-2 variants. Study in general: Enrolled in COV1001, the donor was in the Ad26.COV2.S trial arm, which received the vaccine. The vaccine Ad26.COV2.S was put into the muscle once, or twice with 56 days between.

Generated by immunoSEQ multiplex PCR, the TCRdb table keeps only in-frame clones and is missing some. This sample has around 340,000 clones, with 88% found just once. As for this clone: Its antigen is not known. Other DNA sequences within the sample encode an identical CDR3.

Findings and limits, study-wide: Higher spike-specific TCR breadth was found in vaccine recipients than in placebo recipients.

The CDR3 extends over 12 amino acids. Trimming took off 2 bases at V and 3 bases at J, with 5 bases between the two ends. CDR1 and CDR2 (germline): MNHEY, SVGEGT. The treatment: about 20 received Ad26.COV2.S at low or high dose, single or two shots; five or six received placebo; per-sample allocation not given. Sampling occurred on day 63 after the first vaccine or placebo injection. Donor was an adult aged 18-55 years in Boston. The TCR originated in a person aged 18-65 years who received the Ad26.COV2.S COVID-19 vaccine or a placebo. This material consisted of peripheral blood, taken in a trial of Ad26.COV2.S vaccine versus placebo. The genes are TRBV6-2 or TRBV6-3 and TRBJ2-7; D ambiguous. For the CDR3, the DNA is TGTGCCAGCAGTTACCGAGTCTACGAGCAGTACTTC. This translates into CASSYRVYEQYF.